The 22 T cell receptor beta chains below come from one sample, sequenced in a study of cytomegalovirus exposure and HLA in healthy donors. The PCR employed 60 Vbeta primers together with 13 Jbeta primers. Only in-frame clones appear in the TCRdb table, and some are missing; sequencing was by immunoSEQ multiplex PCR. Of fewer than 200,000 clones in the sample, roughly 71% are singletons; the top ten hold more than 1.3%. The source material was PBMCs. Source of these receptors: a girl aged 10 to 17 in good health and CMV-seronegative.

The chain uses TRBV7-6 and TRBJ2-3, with 10 bases fitting TRBD2. In germline, CDR1 is SGHVS, CDR2 FNYEAQ. The V gene end was trimmed by 3 bases and the J gene end by 0 bases; junction bases not matched to a gene: 3. The CDR3 runs to 16 residues. CDR3 bases: TGTGCCAGCAGCTTTAGCGGGGGGCCTAGCACAGATACGCAGTATTTT. It translates to CASSFSGGPSTDTQYF.

This chain uses TRBV19 with TRBJ2-3, with a possible D match to TRBD2 (5 bases). Trimming took 3 bases from V and 2 from J, leaving 27 bases between them. The CDR3 extends over 20 amino acids. In germline, CDR1 is LNHDA, CDR2 SQIVND (reference sequence). The CDR3 bases are TGTGCCAGTAGTATTTCTCCCGGGAAGGTCGTCGGGATAACCACAGATACGCAGTATTTT. Translated, it gives CASSISPGKVVGITTDTQYF.

The chain combines TRBV13 with TRBJ2-7; perhaps TRBD1 as D (6 bases). Germline assignment: CDR1 PRHDT and CDR2 FYEKMQ (reference sequence). The CDR3 contains 17 residues. V gave up 0 bases and J gave up 5 bases, with 20 bases separating them. Here the CDR3 reads CASSLGQSQGSLHEQYF. DNA of the CDR3: TGTGCCAGCAGCTTAGGGCAAAGTCAGGGGAGCTTACACGAGCAGTACTTC.

This clone has just a few counts. The rearrangement links TRBV13 to TRBJ2-7; D is unclear. The ends were cut back, 4 bases at V and 6 bases at J, with 10 bases in the middle. The V gene's germline CDR1 is PRHDT and CDR2 FYEKMQ (reference sequence). The CDR3 consists of 12 residues. Here the CDR3 DNA reads TGTGCCAGCAGCTCGTGGAGCTCCGAGCAGTACTTC. Translated, it gives CASSSWSSEQYF.

As regards this clone: This sample also contains other DNA sequences that code for the same CDR3. J is TRBJ1-1 and V is TRBV7-9; D unclear. Trimming shortened V by 4 bases and J by 0 bases, and 6 bases separated the two germline ends. Germline V gene data show CDR1 as SEHNR and CDR2 as FQNEAQ (reference sequence). The CDR3 contains 13 residues. Written as DNA, the CDR3 is TGTGCCAGCAGCTCAACAGTGAACACTGAAGCTTTCTTT. As protein: CASSSTVNTEAFF.

The chain carries TRBV7-9 and TRBJ2-5; D call uncertain. Looked up from germline, CDR1 is SEHNR and CDR2 is FQNEAQ (reference sequence). The length of the CDR3 is 14 residues. The V gene lost 6 bases and the J gene lost 3 bases, with 14 bases spanning the gap. The CDR3 is CASRTPGQEETQYF. In DNA form, the CDR3 reads TGTGCCAGCAGGACCCCAGGCCAGGAAGAGACCCAGTACTTC.

The V and J genes are TRBV10-3 and TRBJ2-4; D ambiguous. The V gene lost 5 bases and the J gene lost 1 base, with 15 bases spanning the gap. The CDR3 extends over 16 amino acids. Germline CDR1 reads ENHRY; CDR2 reads SYGVKD. The CDR3 sequence is CAISPDNFAAKNIQYF. The DNA of the CDR3 is TGTGCCATCAGTCCCGACAACTTTGCGGCCAAAAACATTCAGTACTTC.

The V and J genes are TRBV11-2 and TRBJ1-4; 8 bases agree with TRBD1. This CDR3 is 15 amino acids long. Per the germline V gene, CDR1 is SGHAT and CDR2 is FQNNGV. The ends lost 5 bases at V and 11 bases at J; junction bases unmatched: 13. The CDR3 nucleotides are TGTGCCAGCAGCCCCGACGGACAGGGAGGTCGGAAACTGTTTTTT. Translation: CASSPDGQGGRKLFF.

This clone appeared a few times. The chain is built from TRBV27 and TRBJ1-1, with a possible D match to TRBD1 (5 bases). Per germline, CDR1 MNHEY and CDR2 SMNVEV (reference sequence). Trimming shortened V by 4 bases and J by 10 bases, and 19 bases separated the two germline ends. CDR3 size: 14 residues. The CDR3, as DNA: TGTGCCAGCAGTTCGGCGGGGGTGGGTTCTCGAGCTTTCTTT. It encodes CASSSAGVGSRAFF.

The chain employs TRBV5-4 and TRBJ2-5; TRBD1 matches 9 bases. The ends lost 7 bases at V and 3 bases at J; junction bases unmatched: 7. CDR1 SGHNT and CDR2 YYREEE come from the germline V gene (reference sequence). The CDR3 has 14 amino acids. DNA of the CDR3: TGTGCCAGCGGGGGGACAGGGCCGGAAGAGACCCAGTACTTC. Its translation: CASGGTGPEETQYF.

V usage is TRBV5-1 and J usage is TRBJ2-3, with a tentative D call TRBD2 (5 bases). V lost 9 bases to trimming and J lost 4 bases, with 15 bases between them. The CDR3 has 13 amino acids. CDR1 and CDR2 (germline): SGHRS, YFSETQ. In DNA form, the CDR3 reads TGCGCCACCAGACTATACTCCGCAGATACGCAGTATTTT. It translates to CATRLYSADTQYF.

This sequence joins TRBV6-1 and TRBJ1-2, with TRBD1 identical over 7 bases. Looked up from germline, CDR1 is MNHNS and CDR2 is SASEGT. CDR3 length: 13 amino acids. With 7 bases clipped from V and 2 bases from J, the junction kept 4 bases outside the gene matches. CDR3 loop: CASTPTGNYGYTF. The CDR3 bases are TGTGCCAGCACTCCGACAGGGAACTATGGCTACACCTTC.

This clone was seen once. The J gene is TRBJ1-1, the V gene TRBV7-9, with a weak D call TRBD1 (5 bases). The V and J ends lost 2 bases and 0 bases respectively, with 19 bases between them. Looked up from germline, CDR1 is SEHNR and CDR2 is FQNEAQ (reference sequence). This CDR3 has 18 amino acids. DNA for the CDR3: TGTGCCAGCAGCTTATCTAATAGGAGGGGAGCTATGAACACTGAAGCTTTCTTT. Amino acid sequence: CASSLSNRRGAMNTEAFF.

This chain links TRBV7-9 with TRBJ1-5, with a tentative D call TRBD1 (5 bases). From germline, CDR1 is SEHNR and CDR2 FQNEAQ (reference sequence). V lost 1 base to trimming and J lost 4 bases, with 11 bases between them. The CDR3 runs 15 residues. The CDR3 DNA follows: TGTGCCAGCAGCTTAGAGCAGGGTCTAAATCAGCCCCAGCATTTT. Its protein product is CASSLEQGLNQPQHF.

The chain recombines TRBV14 with TRBJ2-3; 9 bases map to TRBD2. Per germline, CDR1 SGHDN and CDR2 FVKESK. The CDR3 spans 16 residues. Trimming cost V 3 bases and J 0 bases; bases outside gene matches: 4. The CDR3 DNA follows: TGTGCCAGCAGCCATTTCCTAGCGGGGAGCACAGATACGCAGTATTTT. Translation: CASSHFLAGSTDTQYF.

This sequence joins TRBV6-5 and TRBJ2-7, with D uncertain. Trimming left V 7 bases short and J 2 bases short, with 15 bases between. This CDR3 is 14 amino acids long. Germline CDR1 and CDR2: MNHEY and SVGAGI. CDR3 region: CASTPFHSAYEQYF. CDR3 coding DNA: TGTGCCAGCACCCCCTTTCACTCTGCCTACGAGCAGTACTTC.

The chain links TRBV2 to TRBJ1-2; D unclear. This CDR3 is built from 15 residues. Germline V lookup: CDR1 SNHLY, CDR2 FYNNEI. The V end lost 7 bases, the J end lost 4 bases, and 19 bases lay between the germline ends. CDR3 loop: CASIEQYGSAYGYTF. The CDR3 DNA sequence: TGTGCCAGCATCGAACAGTACGGCTCCGCCTATGGCTACACCTTC.

As to this clone: One end of the junction does not line up with germline, which may come from a read error. The chain links TRBV7-7 to TRBJ2-1; 8 positions match TRBD1. The CDR3 has 13 residues. Germline V gene lookup returns CDR1 SSHAT and CDR2 FNYEAQ (reference sequence). Here the CDR3 DNA reads TGTGCTAGCAGCGCGGACAGGGTCCATGAGCAGTTCTTC. It codes for CASSADRVHEQFF.

The gene calls are TRBV5-1 and TRBJ1-4; TRBD1 matches 8 bases. There are 17 residues in the CDR3. The ends lost 3 bases at V and 0 bases at J; junction bases unmatched: 7. Germline loops: CDR1 SGHRS, CDR2 YFSETQ. CDR3 bases: TGCGCCAGCAGCTCCGACAGGGGAGATGCAACTAATGAAAAACTGTTTTTT. Translation gives CASSSDRGDATNEKLFF.

This clone was found a few times. The chain is built from TRBV27 and TRBJ1-2; 9 bases line up with TRBD1. Germline values: CDR1 MNHEY, CDR2 SMNVEV (reference sequence). J gave up 8 bases and V 0 bases, and 7 bases lay outside the gene matches. The CDR3 totals 15 residues. The CDR3 sequence: CASSLSLTGGGGYTF. The CDR3 coding sequence is TGTGCCAGCAGTTTATCACTCACAGGGGGCGGCGGCTACACCTTC.

V is TRBV19 and J is TRBJ2-1; weak D call: TRBD2 (6 bases). CDR3 length: 13 residues. With 3 bases removed from V and 7 bases from J, the gap between germline ends came to 10 bases. CDR1 LNHDA and CDR2 SQIVND come from the germline V gene (reference sequence). CDR3 loop: CASSILGGNEQFF. DNA of the CDR3: TGTGCCAGTAGTATTTTGGGGGGTAATGAGCAGTTCTTC.

The chain couples TRBV15 to TRBJ1-6; D unclear. CDR3 length: 13 residues. V lost 5 bases, J lost 3 bases, and 5 bases lay in between. Germline values: CDR1 LNHNV, CDR2 YYDKDF (reference sequence). The CDR3 is CATSSSYNSPLHF. The CDR3 bases are TGTGCCACCAGCTCCAGCTATAATTCACCCCTCCACTTT.